The 11 T cell receptor beta chains listed next were all sequenced from one sample in a study of cytomegalovirus exposure and HLA in healthy donors. The PCR used 60 Vbeta and 13 Jbeta primers. Measured with immunoSEQ multiplex PCR; TCRdb has only the in-frame clones, and not every one. The data show some 180,000 clones, with over 70% seen just once and 2.9% held by the top ten. Material: PBMCs. The source is a male donor in good health and CMV-seronegative.

The chain joins TRBV4-1 to TRBJ1-2; no clear D gene. CDR1 is MGHRA and CDR2 is YSYEKL in the germline V gene. The CDR3 extends over 12 amino acids. Trimming pared 1 base from V and 9 bases from J, leaving 9 bases between. As DNA, the CDR3 is TGCGCCAGCAGCCAAGTTCTAGGCAGCTACACCTTC. The encoded protein is CASSQVLGSYTF.

The CDR3 nucleotides read TGTGCCTGGAGTCCCCGCACTAGCGAGCAGTACTTC. Its protein is CAWSPRTSEQYF. This chain links TRBV30 with TRBJ2-7, with TRBD2 as a possible D gene (5 bases). Trimming pared 2 bases from V and 6 bases from J, leaving 11 bases between. This CDR3 spans 12 amino acids. The germline V gene has CDR1 GTSNPN and CDR2 SVGIG (reference sequence).

V gene TRBV11-2 combines with J gene TRBJ2-2; 12 nucleotides align to TRBD2. Trimming removed 2 bases from V and 8 bases from J; junction bases left unmatched: 6. The CDR3 extends over 16 amino acids. The germline gives CDR1 SGHAT, CDR2 FQNNGV. CDR3 protein: CASSLRLAGARGELFF. The CDR3 DNA is TGTGCCAGCAGCTTAAGACTAGCGGGGGCCAGAGGGGAGCTGTTTTTT.

This clone was found a few times. The rearrangement uses TRBV7-3 and TRBJ2-5; possible D gene TRBD2, 5 bases. This CDR3 is 15 amino acids long. CDR1 and CDR2 from the germline V gene are SGHTA and FQGTGA. Trimming stripped 0 bases from V and 4 bases from J, with 12 bases between. The CDR3 bases are TGTGCCAGCAGCTTAACGGTTATCGGAGGAGAGACCCAGTACTTC. It is translated as CASSLTVIGGETQYF.

This chain uses TRBV6-5 with TRBJ1-2; 9 bases line up with TRBD1. This CDR3 has 14 amino acids. CDR1 and CDR2 (germline): MNHEY, SVGAGI. V dropped 2 bases and J dropped 7; count of bases not matched to a gene: 5. The CDR3 loop is CASSYGTGKPGYTF. The CDR3 region has the DNA TGTGCCAGCAGTTACGGGACAGGGAAGCCTGGCTACACCTTC.

The rearrangement uses TRBV11-2 and TRBJ1-5, with D unresolved. The CDR3 runs to 14 residues. Germline V gene sequence: CDR1 SGHAT, CDR2 FQNNGV. V gave up 6 bases and J gave up 8 bases, with 17 bases separating them. CDR3 sequence: CASSLGEGVEPQHF. In DNA form, the CDR3 reads TGTGCCAGCAGTCTCGGGGAGGGCGTCGAGCCCCAGCATTTT.

The V and J genes are TRBV27 and TRBJ2-2, with unresolved D. CDR3 length: 13 residues. The germline gives CDR1 MNHEY, CDR2 SMNVEV (reference sequence). V shed 3 bases and J shed 1 base, with 3 bases lying between them. For the CDR3, the DNA is TGTGCCAGCAGTTTCAAGAACACCGGGGAGCTGTTTTTT. Protein sequence: CASSFKNTGELFF.

J is TRBJ1-5 and V is TRBV28, with a possible D match to TRBD1 (5 bases). CDR1 MDHEN and CDR2 SYDVKM come from the germline V gene. CDR3 length: 16 amino acids. V was trimmed by 6 bases and J by 4 bases, leaving 19 bases between them. CDR3 protein: CASSSDRRGGNQPQHF. For the CDR3, the DNA is TGTGCCAGCAGCTCTGACCGAAGGGGTGGTAATCAGCCCCAGCATTTT.

The chain couples TRBV5-1 to TRBJ2-5; D is ambiguous. Trimming shortened V by 2 bases and J by 5 bases, and 19 bases separated the two germline ends. CDR3 size: 16 residues. Germline lookup yields CDR1 SGHRS and CDR2 YFSETQ. The CDR3 here is CASSLRDGSLRETQYF. CDR3 nucleotide sequence: TGCGCCAGCAGCTTACGAGACGGTTCCCTCAGGGAGACCCAGTACTTC.

This clone was picked up a small number of times. The J gene is TRBJ2-4, the V gene TRBV12-5, with D possibly being TRBD2 (5 bases). Trimming pared 4 bases from V and 0 bases from J, leaving 16 bases between. In germline, CDR1 is LGHNT, CDR2 FRNRAP. The CDR3 consists of 17 residues. The CDR3 coding sequence is TGTGCTAGTGGTTCTGGGGAGCGGAACCTAGCCAAAAACATTCAGTACTTC. This encodes CASGSGERNLAKNIQYF.

This clone came up a few times. V and J are TRBV9 and TRBJ1-4, with TRBD1 identical over 7 bases. The germline gives CDR1 SGDLS, CDR2 YYNGEE. This CDR3 spans 15 amino acids. V lost 4 bases and J lost 5; bases outside the gene matches: 8. The CDR3 DNA is TGTGCCAGCAGCCCCTGGGGGACAGCGAATGAAAAACTGTTTTTT. Residues: CASSPWGTANEKLFF.